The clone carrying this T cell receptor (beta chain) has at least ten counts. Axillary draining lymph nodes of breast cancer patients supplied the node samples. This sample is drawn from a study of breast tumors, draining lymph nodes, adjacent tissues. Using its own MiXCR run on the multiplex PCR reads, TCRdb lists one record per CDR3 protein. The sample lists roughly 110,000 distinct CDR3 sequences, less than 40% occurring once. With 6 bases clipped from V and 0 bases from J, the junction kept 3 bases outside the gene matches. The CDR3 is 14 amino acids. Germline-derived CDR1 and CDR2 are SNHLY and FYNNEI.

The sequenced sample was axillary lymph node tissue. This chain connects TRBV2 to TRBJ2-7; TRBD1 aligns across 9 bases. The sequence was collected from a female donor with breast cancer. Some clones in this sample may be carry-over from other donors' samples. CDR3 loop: CASRDRGISYEQYF. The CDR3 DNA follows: TGTGCCAGCAGGGACAGGGGAATCTCCTACGAGCAGTACTTC.